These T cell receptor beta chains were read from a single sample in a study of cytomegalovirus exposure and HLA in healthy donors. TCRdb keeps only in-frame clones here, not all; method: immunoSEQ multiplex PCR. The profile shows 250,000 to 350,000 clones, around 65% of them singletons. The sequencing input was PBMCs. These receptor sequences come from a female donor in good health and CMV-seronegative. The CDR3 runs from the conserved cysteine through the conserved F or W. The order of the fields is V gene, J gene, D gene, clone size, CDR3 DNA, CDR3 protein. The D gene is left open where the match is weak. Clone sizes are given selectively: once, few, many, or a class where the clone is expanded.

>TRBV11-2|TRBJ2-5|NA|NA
TGTGCCAGCAGCTTAGAAGTGGCCATCCAAGAGACCCAGTACTTC
CASSLEVAIQETQYF
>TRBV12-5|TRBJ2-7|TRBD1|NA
TGTGCTAGTGGGCAGGGGGCCTCCTACGAGCAGTACTTC
CASGQGASYEQYF
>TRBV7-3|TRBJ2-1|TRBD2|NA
TGTGCCAGCAGCTACCTTAGCGGGGCATACAATGAGCAGTTCTTC
CASSYLSGAYNEQFF
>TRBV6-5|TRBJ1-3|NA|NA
TGTGCCAGCCGGGGGGGAAACACCATATATTTT
CASRGGNTIYF
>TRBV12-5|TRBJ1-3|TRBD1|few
TGTGCTAGTGGTCAGGGGGCAGGAAACACCATATATTTT
CASGQGAGNTIYF
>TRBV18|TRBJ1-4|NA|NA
TGTGCCAGCTCACCGAGGGAGGGAAAACTGTTTTTT
CASSPREGKLFF
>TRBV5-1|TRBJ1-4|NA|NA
TGCGCCAGCAGCCGCGGGACGTCTAATGAAAAACTGTTTTTT
CASSRGTSNEKLFF
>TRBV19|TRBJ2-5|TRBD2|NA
TGTGCCAGTAGAGATGCCGGCGGGAGGGCCTTAGAGACCCAGTACTTC
CASRDAGGRALETQYF
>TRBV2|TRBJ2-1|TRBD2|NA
TGTGCCAGCAGTGGAGGAGCGGGGAGCTCCTACAATGAGCAGTTCTTC
CASSGGAGSSYNEQFF
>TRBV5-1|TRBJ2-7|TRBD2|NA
TGCGCCAGCAGCTTGGGGACTAGCGGGAGGGCCGCCGGGAACGAGCAGTACTTC
CASSLGTSGRAAGNEQYF
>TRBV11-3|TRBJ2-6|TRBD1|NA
TGTGCCAGCAGCTTAGAACGAACAGGGGGCTTATCTGGGGCCAACGTCCTGACTTTC
CASSLERTGGLSGANVLTF
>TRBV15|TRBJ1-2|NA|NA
TGTGCCACCAGCAGAGAAGGGGGGGACTATGGCTACACCTTC
CATSREGGDYGYTF
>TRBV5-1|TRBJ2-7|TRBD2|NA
TGCGCCAGCAGCTTGGGCCTAGCGGGACACGAGCAGTACTTC
CASSLGLAGHEQYF
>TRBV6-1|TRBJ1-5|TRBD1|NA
TGTGCCAGCAGTGGACAGGGTTCTTATAGCAATCAGCCCCAGCATTTT
CASSGQGSYSNQPQHF
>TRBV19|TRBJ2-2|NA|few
TGTGCCAGTAGTTTTGACAGGGGGGAGCTGTTTTTT
CASSFDRGELFF
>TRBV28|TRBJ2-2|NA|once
TGTGCCAGCTTCTGGCGGGACACCGGGGAGCTGTTTTTT
CASFWRDTGELFF
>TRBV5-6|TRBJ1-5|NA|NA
TGTGCCAGCAGCCCGGCGGGGTACAATCAGCCCCAGCATTTT
CASSPAGYNQPQHF
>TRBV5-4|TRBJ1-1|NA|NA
TGTGCCAGCAGCTTGGGGCGGGGGGGAACGACGAACACTGAAGCTTTCTTT
CASSLGRGGTTNTEAFF
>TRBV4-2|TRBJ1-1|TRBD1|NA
TGTGCCAGCAGCCAAGACCTTGACAGGGTAGTATCCACTGAAGCTTTCTTT
CASSQDLDRVVSTEAFF
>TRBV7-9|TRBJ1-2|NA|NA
TGTGCCAGCAGCTTAACGGGATGGGAGGGCTACACCTTC
CASSLTGWEGYTF
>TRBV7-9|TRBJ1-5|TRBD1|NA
TGTGCCAGCAGCTTAGGGTGGCAGGGGGCTCAGCCCCAGCATTTT
CASSLGWQGAQPQHF
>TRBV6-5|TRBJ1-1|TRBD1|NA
TGTGCCAGCAGTTACGGGACAGGGACCCTAGAAGCTTTCTTT
CASSYGTGTLEAFF
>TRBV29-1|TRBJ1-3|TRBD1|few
TGCAGCGCCCGCCGGACAGGGGGAAACACCATATATTTT
CSARRTGGNTIYF
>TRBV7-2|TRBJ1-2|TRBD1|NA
TGTGCCAGCAGCCTTCAAATCAGGGGGCAGGTTGTCGTCTATGGCTACACCTTC
CASSLQIRGQVVVYGYTF
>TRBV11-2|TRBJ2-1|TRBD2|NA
TGTGCCAGCAGCTTATGGGGGACTAGCGGGTACAGCTCCTACAATGAGCAGTTCTTC
CASSLWGTSGYSSYNEQFF
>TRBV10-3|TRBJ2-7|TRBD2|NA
TGTGCCATCAGGGGCCTAGCGGGAGAAGGAGAGCAGTACTTC
CAIRGLAGEGEQYF
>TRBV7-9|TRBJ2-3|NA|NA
TGTGCCAGCAGCGAACGACAGCTCCTCACACGTACGCAGTATTTT
CASSERQLLTRTQYF
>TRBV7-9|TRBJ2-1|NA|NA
TGTACCAGCAGCTTAGCCAACAATGAGCAGTTCTTC
CTSSLANNEQFF
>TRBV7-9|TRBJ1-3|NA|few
TGTGCCAGCAGCTTGGGGACGGGACTCTCTGGAAACACCATATATTTT
CASSLGTGLSGNTIYF
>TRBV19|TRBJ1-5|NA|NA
TGTGCCAGTAGTATAGATCTCGCGGGCCGTCGAGGGCAGCCCCAGCATTTT
CASSIDLAGRRGQPQHF
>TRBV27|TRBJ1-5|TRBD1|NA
TGTGCCAGGCTCGGGACAGGGGTCAACCATAGCAATCAGCCCCAGCATTTT
CARLGTGVNHSNQPQHF
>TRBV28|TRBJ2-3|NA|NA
TGTGCCAGCAGTGGCACTAGATCCCACACAGATACGCAGTATTTT
CASSGTRSHTDTQYF
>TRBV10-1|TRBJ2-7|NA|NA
TGCGCCAGCAGTGAAGGACTACTCTACGAGCAGTACTTC
CASSEGLLYEQYF
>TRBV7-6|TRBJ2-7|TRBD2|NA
TGTGCCAGCAGCCCGGGACTAGCGGACTTCTCCTACGAGCAGTACTTC
CASSPGLADFSYEQYF
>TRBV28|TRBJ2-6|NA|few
TGTGCCAGCATCGGCTCTGGGGCCAACGTCCTGACTTTC
CASIGSGANVLTF
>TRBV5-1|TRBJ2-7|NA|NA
TGCGCCAGCACCCCCGGGACAAAGGATAATCACGAGCAGTACTTC
CASTPGTKDNHEQYF
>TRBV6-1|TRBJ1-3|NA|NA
TGTGCCACCCTTAGCCGGGAGACTGGAAACACCATATATTTT
CATLSRETGNTIYF
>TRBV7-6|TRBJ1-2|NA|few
TGTGCCAGCAGCTTAGATGGGGACATTACTAACTATGGCTACACCTTC
CASSLDGDITNYGYTF
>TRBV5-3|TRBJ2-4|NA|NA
TGTGCCAGAAGCTACTCGGGGGTCGGCAAAAACATTCAGTACTTC
CARSYSGVGKNIQYF
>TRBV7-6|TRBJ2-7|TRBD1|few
TGTGCCAGCAGCCTCGGACAGGGGGCATACGAGCAGTACTTC
CASSLGQGAYEQYF
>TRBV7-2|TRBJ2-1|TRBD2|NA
TGTGCCAGCAGCCCCAAGCCTATCGGCGGGGGGGGCGAGCAGTTCTTC
CASSPKPIGGGGEQFF
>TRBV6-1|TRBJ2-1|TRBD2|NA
TGTGCCAGCAGTTCAACTGGACTAGCGCAGTTCTTC
CASSSTGLAQFF
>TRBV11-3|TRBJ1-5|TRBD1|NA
TGTGCCAGCAGCGCACAGGGGAGCAATCAGCCCCAGCATTTT
CASSAQGSNQPQHF